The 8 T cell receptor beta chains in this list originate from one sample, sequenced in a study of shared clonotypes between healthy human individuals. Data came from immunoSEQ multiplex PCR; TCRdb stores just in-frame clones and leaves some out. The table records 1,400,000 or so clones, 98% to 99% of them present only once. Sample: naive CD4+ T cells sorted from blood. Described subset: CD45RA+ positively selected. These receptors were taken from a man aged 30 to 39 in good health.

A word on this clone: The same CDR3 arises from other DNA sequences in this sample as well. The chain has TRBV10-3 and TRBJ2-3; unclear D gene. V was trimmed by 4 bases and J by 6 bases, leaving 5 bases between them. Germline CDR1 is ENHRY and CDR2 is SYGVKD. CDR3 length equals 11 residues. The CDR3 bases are TGTGCCATCAGTGTTGGGGATACGCAGTATTTT. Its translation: CAISVGDTQYF.

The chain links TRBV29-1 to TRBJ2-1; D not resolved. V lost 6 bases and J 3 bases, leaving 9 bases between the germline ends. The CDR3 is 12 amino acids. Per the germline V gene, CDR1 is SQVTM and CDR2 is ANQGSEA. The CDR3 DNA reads TGCAGCGTGAGTGGGGTCTACAATGAGCAGTTCTTC. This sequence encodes CSVSGVYNEQFF.

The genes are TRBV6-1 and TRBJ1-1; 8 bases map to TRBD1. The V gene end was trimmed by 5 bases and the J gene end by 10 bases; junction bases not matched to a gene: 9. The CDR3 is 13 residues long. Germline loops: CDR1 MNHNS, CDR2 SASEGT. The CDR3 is CASSSAQGVAAFF. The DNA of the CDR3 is TGTGCCAGCAGTTCCGCACAGGGGGTTGCAGCTTTCTTT.

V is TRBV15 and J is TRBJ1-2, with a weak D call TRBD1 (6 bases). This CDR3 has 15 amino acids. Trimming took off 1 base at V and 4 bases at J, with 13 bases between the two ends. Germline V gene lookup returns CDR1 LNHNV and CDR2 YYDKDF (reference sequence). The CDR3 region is CATSRGQGTFYGYTF. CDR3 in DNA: TGTGCCACCAGCAGAGGGCAGGGGACTTTCTATGGCTACACCTTC.

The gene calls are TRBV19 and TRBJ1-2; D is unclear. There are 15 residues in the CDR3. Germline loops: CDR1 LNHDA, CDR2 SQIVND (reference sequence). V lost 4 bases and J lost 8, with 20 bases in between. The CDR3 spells CASSRTMITDEGYTF. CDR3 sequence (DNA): TGTGCCAGTAGTAGGACTATGATCACTGATGAGGGCTACACCTTC.

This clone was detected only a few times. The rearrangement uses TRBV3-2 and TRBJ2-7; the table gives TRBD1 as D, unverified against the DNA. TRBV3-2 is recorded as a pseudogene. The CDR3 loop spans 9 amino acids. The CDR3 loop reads CAIAGEQYF. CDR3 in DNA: TGTGCCATCGCAGGCGAGCAGTACTTC.

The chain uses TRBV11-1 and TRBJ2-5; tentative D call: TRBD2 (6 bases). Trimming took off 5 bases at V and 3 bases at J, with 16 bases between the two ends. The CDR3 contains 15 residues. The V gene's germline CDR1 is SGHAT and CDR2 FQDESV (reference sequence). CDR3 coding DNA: TGTGCCAGCAGCCCCCGTCCGGGACTTAAAGAGACCCAGTACTTC. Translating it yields CASSPRPGLKETQYF. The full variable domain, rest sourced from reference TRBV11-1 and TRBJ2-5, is EAEVAQSPRYKITEKSQAVAFWCDPISGHATLYWYRQILGQGPELLVQFQDESVVDDSQLPKDRFSAERLKGVDSTLKIQPAELGDSAMYLCASSPRPGLKETQYFGPGTRLLVL.

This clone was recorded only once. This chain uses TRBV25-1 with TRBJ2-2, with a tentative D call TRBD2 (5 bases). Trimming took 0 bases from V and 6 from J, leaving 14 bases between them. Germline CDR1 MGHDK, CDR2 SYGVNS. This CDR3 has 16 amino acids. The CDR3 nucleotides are TGTGCCAGCAGTGAATATTCGGGGATCGTACCCGGGGAGCTGTTTTTT. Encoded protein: CASSEYSGIVPGELFF.